This TCR beta chain comes out of a study of cytomegalovirus exposure and HLA in healthy donors. Overall study findings and caveats: The analysis excluded some indistinguishable V segments, including TRBV6-2 and TRBV6-3.

In nominal health when sampled, donors likely had unrecorded immune exposures nonetheless. The length of the CDR3 is 13 residues. CDR1 and CDR2 (germline): SNHLY, FYNNEI. The V segment lost 11 bases and the J segment 8 bases; nucleotides outside the gene matches: 12. Researchers ran the PCR with 60 Vbeta and 13 Jbeta primers. TCRdb's copy holds only in-frame clones and misses some; the assay was immunoSEQ multiplex PCR. The sample lists 150,000 to 190,000 clones, about 85% occurring once. A remark on this clone: Its specificity is unknown.

The sample was PBMCs. The chain has TRBV2 and TRBJ1-2; TRBD1 agrees at 9 bases. This receptor was obtained from a woman younger than 30 in good health and CMV-seronegative. The CDR3 DNA follows: TGTGCCGCCCCGCCCGGGACAGGGATCGGCTACACCTTC. Its protein product is CAAPPGTGIGYTF.